Listed below are T cell receptor beta chains from one sample, sequenced in a study of human T cells and chemical hapten exposure. TCRdb re-analysed the RACE reads in MiXCR, keeping a single row per CDR3 protein. Among 65,000 to 85,000 distinct CDR3 sequences, over 9.5% were seen once, and the ten largest hold about 4%. The source was whole blood, collected in connection with sensitization to the hapten diphenylcyclopropenone (DPC). These receptors all come from a woman aged 55-75 years with alopecia areata. Some clones in this sample may be carry-over from other donors' samples. CDR3s include the opening cysteine and the closing phenylalanine or tryptophan. The D gene is left open where the match is weak. The listing skips clone size in some rows; elsewhere it reads once, few, many or a size class.

TRBV12-3/TRBV12-4	.	few	TRBJ2-1	TGTGCCAGCAGTTTGGGGGACATCCCGCGGGGTGGTGAGCAGTTCTTC	CASSLGDIPRGGEQFF
TRBV10-3	TRBD1	few	TRBJ1-2	TGTGCCATCAGCCACCGGGACAGGCATTGGAACTATGGCTACACCTTC	CAISHRDRHWNYGYTF
TRBV20-1	TRBD1	.	TRBJ2-2	TGCAGTGCTAGGGGGGGCTCCTACGGACAGGGGTTGGCCGGGGAGCTGTTTTTT	CSARGGSYGQGLAGELFF
TRBV5-3	.	many	TRBJ1-5	TGTGCCAGAAGCTTGGAAACGTTGGGGGACCGGGGCAATCAGCCCCAGCATTTT	CARSLETLGDRGNQPQHF
TRBV29-1	TRBD1	.	TRBJ2-1	TGCAGCGCCGCGGCCGACAGGGCGTACAATGAGCAGTTCTTC	CSAAADRAYNEQFF
TRBV12-3/TRBV12-4	.	many	TRBJ1-6	TGTGCCAGCAGGCGGACACCAGACAGGTTTCATTCACCCCTCCACTTT	CASRRTPDRFHSPLHF
TRBV7-8	.	few	TRBJ1-2	.	CASSVGTGTGGLNLGTF
TRBV12-3/TRBV12-4	.	many	TRBJ2-7	TGTGCCAGCAGTTTAGGTATCTGGGACGAGCAGTACTTC	CASSLGIWDEQYF
TRBV9	.	many	TRBJ1-4	TGTGCCAGCAGTCGGCGGATCCTGCTTAGGGGTAATGAAAAACTGTTTTTT	CASSRRILLRGNEKLFF
TRBV11-2	TRBD1	many	TRBJ2-7	TGTGCCAGCAGCTCGTTACAGGGGGCGAGGCACGAGCAGTACTTC	CASSSLQGARHEQYF
TRBV5-4	TRBD1	.	TRBJ2-7	TGTGCCAGCAGGGGACAGGGTGGGTACGAGCAGTACTTC	CASRGQGGYEQYF
TRBV20-1	.	many	TRBJ2-7	TGCAGTGCTAGAGTAACAGCGTTCCTCACCTACGAGCAGTACTTC	CSARVTAFLTYEQYF
TRBV7-3	TRBD1	many	TRBJ1-1	TGTGCCAGCAAAACAGGGGCTAACACTGAAGCTTTCTTT	CASKTGANTEAFF
TRBV2	TRBD1	many	TRBJ2-3	TGTGCCAGCAGTACAGGGGCGGACACAGATACGCAGTATTTT	CASSTGADTDTQYF
TRBV6-4	.	many	TRBJ1-1	TGTGCCAGCAGGCCATCCCCAGGACAGATGAACACTGAAGCTTTCTTT	CASRPSPGQMNTEAFF
TRBV7-6	.	many	TRBJ2-5	TGTGCCAGCAGCTTAGTGACTCGGGTGGAGACCCAGTACTTC	CASSLVTRVETQYF
TRBV27	.	many	TRBJ2-3	TGTGCCCCCCTGGGGGTTCCTACAGATACGCAGTATTTT	CAPLGVPTDTQYF
TRBV19	TRBD1	.	TRBJ1-1	TGTGCCAGTAGTCGACAGGGGCGGAACACTGAAGCTTTCTTT	CASSRQGRNTEAFF
TRBV6-1	.	many	TRBJ1-3	TGTGCCAGCAGTGAATGGGATTCCTCTGGAAACACCATATATTTT	CASSEWDSSGNTIYF
TRBV5-4	TRBD1	many	TRBJ2-7	TGTGCCAGCAGCCCCGGGACAGGACCAACCTACGAGCAGTACTTC	CASSPGTGPTYEQYF
TRBV20-1	TRBD1	many	TRBJ1-6	TGCAGTGCTAGGCGACAGGGGAACTATAATTCACCCCTCCACTTT	CSARRQGNYNSPLHF
TRBV6-6	TRBD1	.	TRBJ2-3	TGTGCCAGCAGCCCCCGACAGGGGGCAGGGGATACGCAGTATTTT	CASSPRQGAGDTQYF
TRBV29-1	.	.	TRBJ1-1	TGCAGCTGCGGCAGCTTTAACACTGAAGCTTTCTTT	CSCGSFNTEAFF
TRBV9	.	many	TRBJ1-2	TGTGCCAGCAGCGTAGGAGTAAACAGGCTTAACTATGGCTACACCTTC	CASSVGVNRLNYGYTF
TRBV7-3	.	few	TRBJ1-1	TGTGCCAGCAGCTTAATTCTGTTTAGGAACACTGAAGCTTTCTTT	CASSLILFRNTEAFF
TRBV12-5	.	few	TRBJ2-6	TGTGCTAGTGGGCTCGGCGGGGTGATTACTGGGGCCAACGTCCTGACTTTC	CASGLGGVITGANVLTF
TRBV10-1	.	few	TRBJ2-3	TGCGCCAGCAACACCAGGGTCCCTTACACAGATACGCAGTATTTT	CASNTRVPYTDTQYF
TRBV7-8	TRBD1	.	TRBJ2-7	TGTGCCAGCAGCTTCCCGGGACAGGGGGCGAAGCAGTACTTC	CASSFPGQGAKQYF
TRBV7-3	.	.	TRBJ2-2	TGTGCCAGCAGCTCCCCCGTCGGGGAGCTGTTTTTT	CASSSPVGELFF
TRBV28	.	few	TRBJ1-5	TGTGCCAGCATTAGGGCAGAAGTTAGCAATCAGCCCCAGCATTTT	CASIRAEVSNQPQHF
TRBV30	.	.	TRBJ2-7	TGTGCCTGGAGAAGGGGGTCTCCCCCCCACGAGCAGTACTTC	CAWRRGSPPHEQYF
TRBV20-1	.	many	TRBJ2-2	TGCAGTGCTAGAGACAGGCGGGGGCTAACCGGGGAGCTGTTTTTT	CSARDRRGLTGELFF
TRBV6-5	TRBD2	many	TRBJ2-7	TGTGCCAGCAGTAACCGAGGACTAGCCGTCGCCTACGAGCAGTACTTC	CASSNRGLAVAYEQYF
TRBV6-6	TRBD1	few	TRBJ2-5	TGTGCCAGCAGTTACTCGTGGTTGGGACAGCAAGAGACCCAGTACTTC	CASSYSWLGQQETQYF
TRBV5-1	TRBD2	few	TRBJ2-3	TGCGCCAGCAGCTTGGTACCTAGCGGGGGGGCCGAATCAGATACGCAGTATTTT	CASSLVPSGGAESDTQYF
TRBV3-1	.	many	TRBJ1-1	TGTGCCAGCACGGGAACGAATATGAACACTGAAGCTTTCTTT	CASTGTNMNTEAFF
TRBV6-2/TRBV6-3	TRBD1	many	TRBJ2-7	TGTGCCAGCAGAACAACCTATAACAGGGGGATTCGATGGGAGCAGTACTTC	CASRTTYNRGIRWEQYF
TRBV28	.	.	TRBJ2-2	TGTGCCAGCACCTCAAAACCTTACACCGGGGAGCTGTTTTTT	CASTSKPYTGELFF
TRBV5-5	.	.	TRBJ1-1	TGTGCCAGCAGCCTAAGGTTAGGTACCGACACTGAAGCTTTCTTT	CASSLRLGTDTEAFF
TRBV5-5	.	many	TRBJ2-2	TGTGCCAGCAGCTTGGCCCACCTCAACACCGGGGAGCTGTTTTTT	CASSLAHLNTGELFF
TRBV30	.	many	TRBJ1-5	TGTGCCTGGAGCCCGAAAGGGGGTAGCAATCAGCCCCAGCATTTT	CAWSPKGGSNQPQHF
TRBV6-6	TRBD1	few	TRBJ1-6	TGTGCCAGCAGATCAGGGGGCGCCTCCTATAATTCACCCCTCCACTTT	CASRSGGASYNSPLHF
TRBV12-3/TRBV12-4	.	few	TRBJ2-1	TGTGCCAGCAACATCCGGTCCCGGCGAGCGGGTGAGCAGTTCTTC	CASNIRSRRAGEQFF
TRBV11-2	.	few	TRBJ2-4	TGTGCCAGCAGCTTACAGAACATTCAGTACTTC	CASSLQNIQYF
TRBV12-3/TRBV12-4	TRBD1	many	TRBJ2-7	TGTGCCAGCAGGGCCGGGACAGGGATCTACGAGCAGTACTTC	CASRAGTGIYEQYF
TRBV9	.	.	TRBJ2-7	TGTGCCGGCAGCGTGGATATACAGCCCTACGAGCAGTACTTC	CAGSVDIQPYEQYF
TRBV6-6	TRBD2	many	TRBJ2-1	TGTGCCAGCAGGCCGACTAGCGTCAATGAGCAGTTCTTC	CASRPTSVNEQFF
TRBV7-9	.	many	TRBJ1-2	TGTGCCAGCAGCCCGAATATACTCAGGACGGAGTTCTATGGCTACACCTTC	CASSPNILRTEFYGYTF
TRBV5-1	.	many	TRBJ2-2	TGCGCCAGCAGCTCCATGACAGGACTCACCGGGGAGCTGTTTTTT	CASSSMTGLTGELFF
TRBV6-5	.	few	TRBJ1-2	TGTGCCAGCAGTTACTCCAGGGTCGGGATTAACTATGGCTACACCTTC	CASSYSRVGINYGYTF
TRBV6-5	.	.	TRBJ1-4	TGTGCCAGCAGCCGGGACAACCATGAAAAACTGTTTTTT	CASSRDNHEKLFF
TRBV3-1	TRBD2	many	TRBJ2-5	TGTGCCAGCAGCCACCGAAGCGGGGGGGACTTCGGAGAGACCCAGTACTTC	CASSHRSGGDFGETQYF
TRBV10-3	.	few	TRBJ1-4	TGTGCCATCAGTGAGTCGAGGGGAAAAGAGAATGAAAAACTGTTTTTT	CAISESRGKENEKLFF